This note documents a single T cell receptor beta chain sequence. What it binds is unknown. The data are from a study of T cells expressing NK-cell markers. Study as a whole: Sorted CD3+CD56+NKG2C+, CD3+CD56+NKG2C- and CD3+CD56-NKG2C+ T cells provided the TCR beta repertoires. In the group of eight sequenced donors, seven were HCMV-seropositive and one was seronegative. Regarding the study as a whole: It was still unclear whether expanded NKG2C+ T cell clones were HCMV specific.

TCRdb re-called the 5' RACE reads and catalogs CDR3 proteins one per entry, DNA excluded. This listing includes about 390,000 distinct CDR3 sequences. This CDR3 region has 13 residues. The receptor was derived from a woman aged 50 to 65 in good health. The chain carries TRBV23-1 and TRBJ2-7; without DNA, the TCRdb call of TRBD1 cannot be checked. TRBV23-1 is an open reading frame, and its role is uncertain. The sample comprised blood T cells: a sorted CD56 or NKG2C T cell subset, CD4+ or CD8+ T cells, or bulk PBMC T cells (not recorded which). This chain's CDR3 is CALDPPNPYEQYF.